The entry below gives a single T cell receptor (beta chain) sequence along with its context. Authors' methods: Amplification of reference gene primers was used by the study to estimate nucleated cell counts. Clones were read by immunoSEQ multiplex PCR, and TCRdb kept only the in-frame ones, dropping some. V, J and clone size are taken as reported in that table, and D and trimming were inferred from the DNA itself. The table records 200,000 to 300,000 clones, roughly 85% of them present only once. The sample comes from a study of blood T cell repertoires in COVID-19. The wider study: Sites across the United States, Italy and Spain contributed samples from acute and convalescent COVID-19.

The V and J ends lost 5 bases and 1 base respectively, with 8 bases between them. Germline loops: CDR1 SGHNT, CDR2 YENEEA. The CDR3 sequence is 13 residues long. Individuals drawn from around 25 US areas were about 18 to 90 years old. Sequenced: PBMCs or T cells enriched from blood (not recorded which). This sequence originates from a woman between 40 and 55 years old who had been exposed to COVID-19. V usage is TRBV11-3 and J usage is TRBJ1-1, with a weak D call TRBD1 (6 bases). The CDR3 protein is CASSPTGNTEAFF. In DNA, the CDR3 is TGTGCCAGCAGCCCGACAGGGAACACTGAAGCTTTCTTT.